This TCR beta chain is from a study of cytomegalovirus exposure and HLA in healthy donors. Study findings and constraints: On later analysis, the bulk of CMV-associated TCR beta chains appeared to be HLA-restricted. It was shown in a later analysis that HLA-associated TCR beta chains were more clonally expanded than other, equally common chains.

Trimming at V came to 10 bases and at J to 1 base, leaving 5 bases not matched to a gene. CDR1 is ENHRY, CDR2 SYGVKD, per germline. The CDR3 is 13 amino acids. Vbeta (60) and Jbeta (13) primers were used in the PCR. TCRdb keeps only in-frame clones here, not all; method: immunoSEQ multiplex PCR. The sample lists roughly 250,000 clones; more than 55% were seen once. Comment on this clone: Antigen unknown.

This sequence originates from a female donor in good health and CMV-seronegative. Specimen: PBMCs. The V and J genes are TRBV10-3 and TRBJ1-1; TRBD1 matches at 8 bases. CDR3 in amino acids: CATIGQGNTEAFF. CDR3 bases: TGTGCCACCATCGGACAGGGGAACACTGAAGCTTTCTTT.